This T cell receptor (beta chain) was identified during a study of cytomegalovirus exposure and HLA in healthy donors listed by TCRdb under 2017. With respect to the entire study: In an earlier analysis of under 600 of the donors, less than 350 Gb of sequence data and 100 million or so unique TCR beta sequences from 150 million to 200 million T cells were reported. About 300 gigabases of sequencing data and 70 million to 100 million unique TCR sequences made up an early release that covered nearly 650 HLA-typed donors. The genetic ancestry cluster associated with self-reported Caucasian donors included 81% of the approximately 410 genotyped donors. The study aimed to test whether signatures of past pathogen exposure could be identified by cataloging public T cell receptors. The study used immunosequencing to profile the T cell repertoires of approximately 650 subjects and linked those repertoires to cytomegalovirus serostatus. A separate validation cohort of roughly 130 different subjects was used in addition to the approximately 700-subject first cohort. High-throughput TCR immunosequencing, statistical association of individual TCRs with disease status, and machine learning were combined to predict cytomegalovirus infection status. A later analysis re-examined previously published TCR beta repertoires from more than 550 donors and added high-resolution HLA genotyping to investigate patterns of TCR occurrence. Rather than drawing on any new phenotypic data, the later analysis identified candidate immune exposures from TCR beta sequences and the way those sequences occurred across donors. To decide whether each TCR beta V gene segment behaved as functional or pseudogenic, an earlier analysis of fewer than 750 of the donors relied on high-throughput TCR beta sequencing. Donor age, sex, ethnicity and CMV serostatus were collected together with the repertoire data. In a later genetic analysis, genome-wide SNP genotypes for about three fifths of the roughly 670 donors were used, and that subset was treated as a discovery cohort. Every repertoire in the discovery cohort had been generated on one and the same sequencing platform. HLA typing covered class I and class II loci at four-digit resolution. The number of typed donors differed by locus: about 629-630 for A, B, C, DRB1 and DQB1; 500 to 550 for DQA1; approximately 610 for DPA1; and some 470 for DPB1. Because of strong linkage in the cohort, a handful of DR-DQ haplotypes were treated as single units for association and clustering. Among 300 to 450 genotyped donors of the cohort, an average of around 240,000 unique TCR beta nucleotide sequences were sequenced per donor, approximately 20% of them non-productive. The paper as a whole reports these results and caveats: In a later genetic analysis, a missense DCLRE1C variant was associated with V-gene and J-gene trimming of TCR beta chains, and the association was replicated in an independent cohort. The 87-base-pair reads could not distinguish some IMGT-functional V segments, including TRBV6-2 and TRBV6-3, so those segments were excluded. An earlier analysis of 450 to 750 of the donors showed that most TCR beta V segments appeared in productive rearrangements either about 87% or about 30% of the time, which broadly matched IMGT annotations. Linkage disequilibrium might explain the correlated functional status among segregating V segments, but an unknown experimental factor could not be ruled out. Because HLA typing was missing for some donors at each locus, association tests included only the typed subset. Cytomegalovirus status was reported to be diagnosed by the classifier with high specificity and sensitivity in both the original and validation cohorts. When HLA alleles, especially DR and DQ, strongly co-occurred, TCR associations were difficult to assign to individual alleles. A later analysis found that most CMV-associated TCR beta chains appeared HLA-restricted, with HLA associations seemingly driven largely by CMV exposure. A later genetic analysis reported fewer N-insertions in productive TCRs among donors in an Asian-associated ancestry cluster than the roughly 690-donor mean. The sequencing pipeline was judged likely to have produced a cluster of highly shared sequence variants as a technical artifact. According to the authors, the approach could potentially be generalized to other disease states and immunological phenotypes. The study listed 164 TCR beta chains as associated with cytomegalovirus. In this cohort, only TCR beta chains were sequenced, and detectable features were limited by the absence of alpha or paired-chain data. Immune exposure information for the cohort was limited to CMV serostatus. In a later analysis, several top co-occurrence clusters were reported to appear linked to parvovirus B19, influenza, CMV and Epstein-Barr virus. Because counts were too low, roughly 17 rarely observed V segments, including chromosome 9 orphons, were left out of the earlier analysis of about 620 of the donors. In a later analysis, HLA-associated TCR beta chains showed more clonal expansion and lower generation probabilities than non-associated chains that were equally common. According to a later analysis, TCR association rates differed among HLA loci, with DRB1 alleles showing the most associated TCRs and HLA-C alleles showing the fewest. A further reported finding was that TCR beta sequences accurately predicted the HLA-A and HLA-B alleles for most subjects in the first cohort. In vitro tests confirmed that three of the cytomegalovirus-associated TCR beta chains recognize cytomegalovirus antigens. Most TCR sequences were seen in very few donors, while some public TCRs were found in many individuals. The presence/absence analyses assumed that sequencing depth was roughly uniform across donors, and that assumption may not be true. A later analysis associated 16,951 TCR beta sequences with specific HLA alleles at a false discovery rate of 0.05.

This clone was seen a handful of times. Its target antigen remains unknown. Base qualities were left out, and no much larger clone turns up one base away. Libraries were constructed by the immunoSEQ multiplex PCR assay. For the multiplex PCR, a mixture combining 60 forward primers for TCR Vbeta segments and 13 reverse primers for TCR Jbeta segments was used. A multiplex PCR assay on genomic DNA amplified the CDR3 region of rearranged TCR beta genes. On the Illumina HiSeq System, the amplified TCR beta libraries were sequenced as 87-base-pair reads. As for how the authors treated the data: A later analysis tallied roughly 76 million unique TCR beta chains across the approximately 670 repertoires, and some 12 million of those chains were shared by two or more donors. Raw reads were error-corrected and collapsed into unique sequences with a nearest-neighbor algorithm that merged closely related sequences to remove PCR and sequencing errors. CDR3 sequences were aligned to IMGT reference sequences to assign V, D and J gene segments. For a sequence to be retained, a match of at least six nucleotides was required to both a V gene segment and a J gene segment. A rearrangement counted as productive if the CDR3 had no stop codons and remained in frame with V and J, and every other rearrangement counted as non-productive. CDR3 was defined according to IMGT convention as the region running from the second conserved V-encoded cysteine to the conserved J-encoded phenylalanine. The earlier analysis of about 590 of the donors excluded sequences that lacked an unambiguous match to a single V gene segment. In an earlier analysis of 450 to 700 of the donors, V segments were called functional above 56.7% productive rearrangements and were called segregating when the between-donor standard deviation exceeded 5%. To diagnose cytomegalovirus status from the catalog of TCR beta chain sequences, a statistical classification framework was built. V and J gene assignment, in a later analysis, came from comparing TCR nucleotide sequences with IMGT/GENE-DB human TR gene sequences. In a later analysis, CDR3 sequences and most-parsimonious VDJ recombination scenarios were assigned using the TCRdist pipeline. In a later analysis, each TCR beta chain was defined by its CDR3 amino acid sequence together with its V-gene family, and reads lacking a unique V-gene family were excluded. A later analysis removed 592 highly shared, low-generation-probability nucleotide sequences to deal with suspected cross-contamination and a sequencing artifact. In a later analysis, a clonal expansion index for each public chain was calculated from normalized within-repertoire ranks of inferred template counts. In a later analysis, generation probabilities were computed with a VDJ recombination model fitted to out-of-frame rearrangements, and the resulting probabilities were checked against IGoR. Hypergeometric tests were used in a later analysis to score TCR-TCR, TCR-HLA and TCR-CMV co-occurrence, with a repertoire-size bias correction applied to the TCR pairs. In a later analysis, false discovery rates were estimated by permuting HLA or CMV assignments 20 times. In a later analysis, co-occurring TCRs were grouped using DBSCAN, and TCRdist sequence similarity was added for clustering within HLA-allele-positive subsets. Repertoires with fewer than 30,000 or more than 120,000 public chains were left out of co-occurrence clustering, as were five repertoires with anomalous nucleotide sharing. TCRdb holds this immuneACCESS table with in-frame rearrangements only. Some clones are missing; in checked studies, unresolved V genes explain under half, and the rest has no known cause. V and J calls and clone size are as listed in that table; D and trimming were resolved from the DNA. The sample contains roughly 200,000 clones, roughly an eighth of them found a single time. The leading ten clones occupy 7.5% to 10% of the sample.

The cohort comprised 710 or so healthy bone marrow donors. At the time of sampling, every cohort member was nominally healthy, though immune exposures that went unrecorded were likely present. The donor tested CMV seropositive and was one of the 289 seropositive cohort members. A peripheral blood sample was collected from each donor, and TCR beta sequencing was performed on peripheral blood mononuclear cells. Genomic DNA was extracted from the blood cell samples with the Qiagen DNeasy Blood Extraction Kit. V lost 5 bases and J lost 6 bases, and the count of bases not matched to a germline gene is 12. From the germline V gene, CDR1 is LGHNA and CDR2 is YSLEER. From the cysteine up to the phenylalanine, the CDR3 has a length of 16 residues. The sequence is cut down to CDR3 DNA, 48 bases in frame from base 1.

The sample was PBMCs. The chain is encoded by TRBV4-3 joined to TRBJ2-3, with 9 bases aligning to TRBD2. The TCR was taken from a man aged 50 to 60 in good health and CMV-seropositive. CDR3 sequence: CASSGDSGGVWDTQYF. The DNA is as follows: TGCGCCAGCAGCGGGGATAGCGGGGGAGTGTGGGATACGCAGTATTTT.